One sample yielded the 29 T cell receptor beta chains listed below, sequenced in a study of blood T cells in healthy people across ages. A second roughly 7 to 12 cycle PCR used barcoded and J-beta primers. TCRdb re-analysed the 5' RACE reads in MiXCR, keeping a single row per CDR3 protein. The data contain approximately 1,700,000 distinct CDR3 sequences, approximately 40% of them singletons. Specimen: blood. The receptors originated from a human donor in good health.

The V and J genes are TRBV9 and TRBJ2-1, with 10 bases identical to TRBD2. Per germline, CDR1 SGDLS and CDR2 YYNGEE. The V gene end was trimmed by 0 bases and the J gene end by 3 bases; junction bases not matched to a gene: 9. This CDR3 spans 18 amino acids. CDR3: CASSVGPASGGDYNEQFF. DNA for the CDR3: TGTGCCAGCAGCGTAGGTCCTGCTAGCGGGGGCGACTACAATGAGCAGTTCTTC.

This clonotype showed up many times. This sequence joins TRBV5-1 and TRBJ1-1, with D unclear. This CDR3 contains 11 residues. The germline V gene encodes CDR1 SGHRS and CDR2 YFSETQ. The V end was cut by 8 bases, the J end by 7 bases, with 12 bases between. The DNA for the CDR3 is TGCGCCAGTATGGAGGGAATTGAAGCTTTCTTT. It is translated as CASMEGIEAFF.

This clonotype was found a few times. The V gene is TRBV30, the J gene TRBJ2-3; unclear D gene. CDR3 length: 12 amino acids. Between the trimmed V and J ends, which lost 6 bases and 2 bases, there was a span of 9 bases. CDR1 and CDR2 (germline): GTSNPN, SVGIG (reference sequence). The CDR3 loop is CACRTYTDTQYF. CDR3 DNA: TGTGCCTGTCGGACCTACACAGATACGCAGTATTTT.

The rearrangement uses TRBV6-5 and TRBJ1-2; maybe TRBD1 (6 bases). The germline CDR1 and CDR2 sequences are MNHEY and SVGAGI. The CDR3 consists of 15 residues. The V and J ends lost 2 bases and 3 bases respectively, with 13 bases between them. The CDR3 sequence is CASSYTQRGDYGYTF. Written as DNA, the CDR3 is TGTGCCAGCAGTTACACTCAAAGGGGGGACTATGGCTACACCTTC.

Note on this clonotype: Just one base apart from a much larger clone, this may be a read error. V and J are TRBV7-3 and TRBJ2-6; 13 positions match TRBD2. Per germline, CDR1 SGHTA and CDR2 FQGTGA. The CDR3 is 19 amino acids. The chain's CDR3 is CASSSKPGLAGVGANVRTF. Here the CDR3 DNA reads TGTGCCAGCAGCTCTAAGCCTGGACTAGCGGGGGTCGGGGCCAACGTCCGGACTTTC.

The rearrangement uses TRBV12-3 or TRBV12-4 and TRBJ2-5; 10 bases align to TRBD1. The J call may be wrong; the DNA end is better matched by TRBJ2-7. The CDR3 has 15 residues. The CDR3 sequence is CASSLYRDRGTEQYF. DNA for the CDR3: TGTGCCAGCAGCCTCTACCGGGACAGGGGAACCGAGCAGTACTTC.

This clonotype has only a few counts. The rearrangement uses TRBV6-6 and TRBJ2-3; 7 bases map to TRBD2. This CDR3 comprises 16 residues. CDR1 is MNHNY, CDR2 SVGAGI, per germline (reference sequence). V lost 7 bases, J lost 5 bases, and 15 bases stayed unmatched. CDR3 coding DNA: TGTGCCAGCAAGGTTGACCGGAGAGCGGGGTTAGATACGCAGTATTTT. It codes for CASKVDRRAGLDTQYF.

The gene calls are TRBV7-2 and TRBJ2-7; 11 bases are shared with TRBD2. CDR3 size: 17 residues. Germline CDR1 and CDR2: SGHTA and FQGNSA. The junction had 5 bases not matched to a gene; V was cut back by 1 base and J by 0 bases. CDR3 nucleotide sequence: TGTGCCAGCAGCTTAGACAGAACTAGCGGGGGCTCCTACGAGCAGTACTTC. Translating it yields CASSLDRTSGGSYEQYF.

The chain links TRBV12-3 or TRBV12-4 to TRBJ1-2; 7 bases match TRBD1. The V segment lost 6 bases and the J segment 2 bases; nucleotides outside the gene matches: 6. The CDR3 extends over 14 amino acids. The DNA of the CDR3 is TGTGCCAGCAGCGGGACAGTGGGAAACTATGGCTACACCTTC. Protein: CASSGTVGNYGYTF.

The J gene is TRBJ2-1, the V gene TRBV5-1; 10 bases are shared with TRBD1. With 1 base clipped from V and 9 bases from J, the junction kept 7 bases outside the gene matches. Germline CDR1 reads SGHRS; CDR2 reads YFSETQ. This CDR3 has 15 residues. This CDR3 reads CASSLQDRGYGEQFF. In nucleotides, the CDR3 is TGCGCCAGCAGCTTGCAGGACAGGGGGTATGGTGAGCAGTTCTTC.

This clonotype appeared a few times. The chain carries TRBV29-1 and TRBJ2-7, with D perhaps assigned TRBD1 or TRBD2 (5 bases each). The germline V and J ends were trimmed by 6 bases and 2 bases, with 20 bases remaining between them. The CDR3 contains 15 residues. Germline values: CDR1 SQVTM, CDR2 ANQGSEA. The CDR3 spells CSVRSGPEIPYEQYF. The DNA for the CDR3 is TGCAGCGTCCGCTCGGGACCCGAAATCCCCTACGAGCAGTACTTC.

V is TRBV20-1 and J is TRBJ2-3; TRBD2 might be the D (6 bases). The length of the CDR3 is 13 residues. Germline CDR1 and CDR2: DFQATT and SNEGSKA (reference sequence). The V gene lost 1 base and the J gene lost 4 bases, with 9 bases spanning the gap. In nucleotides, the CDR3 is TGCAGTGCTAGAGTTCCGGGAGCAGATACGCAGTATTTT. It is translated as CSARVPGADTQYF.

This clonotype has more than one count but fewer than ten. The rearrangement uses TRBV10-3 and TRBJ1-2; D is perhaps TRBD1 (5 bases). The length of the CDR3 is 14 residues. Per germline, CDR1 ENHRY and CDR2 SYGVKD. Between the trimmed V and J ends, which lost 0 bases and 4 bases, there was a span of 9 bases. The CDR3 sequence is CAISESRDAYGYTF. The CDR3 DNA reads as TGTGCCATCAGTGAGTCCAGGGACGCCTATGGCTACACCTTC.

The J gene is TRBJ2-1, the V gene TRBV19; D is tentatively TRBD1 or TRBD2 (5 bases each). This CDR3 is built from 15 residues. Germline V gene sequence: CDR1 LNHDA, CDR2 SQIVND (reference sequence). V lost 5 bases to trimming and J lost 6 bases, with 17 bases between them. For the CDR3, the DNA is TGTGCCAGTAGTGGTGGACGCTGGGGGTCCAATGAGCAGTTCTTC. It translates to CASSGGRWGSNEQFF. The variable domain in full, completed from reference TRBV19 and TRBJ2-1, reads DGGITQSPKYLFRKEGQNVTLSCEQNLNHDAMYWYRQDPGQGLRLIYYSQIVNDFQKGDIAEGYSVSREKKESFPLTVTSAQKNPTAFYLCASSGGRWGSNEQFFGPGTRLTVL.

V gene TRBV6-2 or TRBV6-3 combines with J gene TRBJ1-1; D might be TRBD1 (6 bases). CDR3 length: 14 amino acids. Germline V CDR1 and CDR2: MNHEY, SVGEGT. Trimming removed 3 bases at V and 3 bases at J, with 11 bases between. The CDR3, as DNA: TGTGCCAGCAGTTATACGGGGGCTTACACTGAAGCTTTCTTT. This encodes CASSYTGAYTEAFF.

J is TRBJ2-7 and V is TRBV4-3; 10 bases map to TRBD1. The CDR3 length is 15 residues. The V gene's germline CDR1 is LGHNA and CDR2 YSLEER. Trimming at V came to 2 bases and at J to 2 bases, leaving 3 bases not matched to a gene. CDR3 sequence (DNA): TGCGCCAGCAGCCAATCCGGGACAGGGGCCTACGAGCAGTACTTC. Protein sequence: CASSQSGTGAYEQYF.

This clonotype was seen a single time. CDR3: CASSYSRQKMNTEAFF. Written as DNA, the CDR3 is TGTGCCAGCAGTTACTCTAGGCAGAAGATGAACACTGAAGCTTTCTTT. The gene calls are TRBV6-2 or TRBV6-3 and TRBJ1-1; D uncertain. The CDR3 covers 16 residues. V was trimmed by 0 bases and J by 0 bases, leaving 11 bases between them. Germline CDR1 reads MNHEY; CDR2 reads SVGEGT.

CDR3 sequence: CASRMDRGQGRTDTQYF. CDR3 coding DNA: TGTGCCAGCAGGATGGACAGGGGGCAGGGTCGCACAGATACGCAGTATTTT. The rearrangement links TRBV28 to TRBJ2-3; 11 bases are shared with TRBD1. V was pared by 6 bases and J by 1 base, with 9 bases of the junction left unmatched. In germline, CDR1 is MDHEN, CDR2 SYDVKM. The CDR3 loop spans 17 amino acids.

The CDR3 DNA sequence: TGTGCCAGCAGTGAGAGGGACTCTCCCTACGAGCAGTACTTC. It encodes CASSERDSPYEQYF. V usage is TRBV6-1 and J usage is TRBJ2-7; D perhaps matches TRBD2 (6 bases). Germline V gene lookup returns CDR1 MNHNS and CDR2 SASEGT. The CDR3 is 14 amino acids. V shed 3 bases and J shed 2 bases, with 11 bases lying between them.

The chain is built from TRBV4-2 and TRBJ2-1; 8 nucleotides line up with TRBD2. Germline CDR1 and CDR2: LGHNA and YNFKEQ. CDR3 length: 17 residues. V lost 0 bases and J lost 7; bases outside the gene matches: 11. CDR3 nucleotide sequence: TGTGCCAGCAGCCAAGAGACCGGGACTAGTTTTCTGAATGAGCAGTTCTTC. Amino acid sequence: CASSQETGTSFLNEQFF.

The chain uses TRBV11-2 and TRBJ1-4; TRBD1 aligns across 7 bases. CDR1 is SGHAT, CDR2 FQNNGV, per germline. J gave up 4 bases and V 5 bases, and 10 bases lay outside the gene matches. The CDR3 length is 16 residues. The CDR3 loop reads CASSGTQGVVNEKLFF. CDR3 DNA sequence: TGTGCCAGCAGCGGAACCCAGGGGGTTGTTAATGAAAAACTGTTTTTT.

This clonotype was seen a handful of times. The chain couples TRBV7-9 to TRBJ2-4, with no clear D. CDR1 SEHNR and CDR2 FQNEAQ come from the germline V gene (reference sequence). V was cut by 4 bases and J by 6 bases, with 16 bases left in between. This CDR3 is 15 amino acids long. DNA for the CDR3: TGTGCCAGCAGCTCGCTACCTGAACAGCCAAACATTCAGTACTTC. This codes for CASSSLPEQPNIQYF.

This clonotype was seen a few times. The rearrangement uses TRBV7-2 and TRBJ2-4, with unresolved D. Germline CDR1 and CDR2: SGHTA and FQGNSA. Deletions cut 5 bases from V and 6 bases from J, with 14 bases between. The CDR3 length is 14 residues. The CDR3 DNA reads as TGTGCCAGCAGCCGACCGGGCTCGAGAAACATTCAGTACTTC. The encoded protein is CASSRPGSRNIQYF.

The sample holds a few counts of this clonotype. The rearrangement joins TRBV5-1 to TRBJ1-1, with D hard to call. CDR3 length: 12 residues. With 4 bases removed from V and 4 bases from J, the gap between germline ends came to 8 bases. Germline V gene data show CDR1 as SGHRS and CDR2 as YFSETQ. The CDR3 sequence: CASSTLGTEAFF. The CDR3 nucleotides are TGCGCCAGCAGCACCCTCGGCACTGAAGCTTTCTTT. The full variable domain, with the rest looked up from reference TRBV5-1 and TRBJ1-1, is KAGVTQTPRYLIKTRGQQVTLSCSPISGHRSVSWYQQTPGQGLQFLFEYFSETQRNKGNFPGRFSGRQFSNSRSEMNVSTLELGDSALYLCASSTLGTEAFFGQGTRLTVV.

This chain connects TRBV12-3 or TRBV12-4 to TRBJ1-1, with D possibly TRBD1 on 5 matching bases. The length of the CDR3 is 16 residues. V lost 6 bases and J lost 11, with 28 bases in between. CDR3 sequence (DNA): TGTGCCAGCAGCTTCCCCGACCGGGACGATATTTACCCGGCTTTCTTT. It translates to CASSFPDRDDIYPAFF.

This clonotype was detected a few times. The chain's CDR3 is CASSLIKTGTGGGRDIQYF. CDR3 in DNA: TGTGCCAGCAGCCTAATAAAAACCGGGACAGGGGGCGGTAGGGACATTCAGTACTTC. The chain joins TRBV11-2 to TRBJ2-4; TRBD1 aligns across 12 bases. The CDR3 is 19 amino acids. J lost 8 bases, V lost 5 bases, and 19 bases had no gene match. CDR1 is SGHAT, CDR2 FQNNGV, per germline.

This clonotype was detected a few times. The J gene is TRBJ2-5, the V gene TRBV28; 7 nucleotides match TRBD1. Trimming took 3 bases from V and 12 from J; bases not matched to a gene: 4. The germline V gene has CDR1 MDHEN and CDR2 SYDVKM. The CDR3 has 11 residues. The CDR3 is CASSLQGQKYF. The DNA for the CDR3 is TGTGCCAGCAGTTTGCAGGGACAGAAGTACTTC.

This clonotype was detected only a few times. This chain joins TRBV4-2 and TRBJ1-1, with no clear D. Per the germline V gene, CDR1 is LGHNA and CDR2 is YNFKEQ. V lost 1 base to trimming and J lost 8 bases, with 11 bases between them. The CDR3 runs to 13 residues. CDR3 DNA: TGTGCCAGCAGCCAAGTAGATCGGCCAGAAGCTTTCTTT. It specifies CASSQVDRPEAFF.

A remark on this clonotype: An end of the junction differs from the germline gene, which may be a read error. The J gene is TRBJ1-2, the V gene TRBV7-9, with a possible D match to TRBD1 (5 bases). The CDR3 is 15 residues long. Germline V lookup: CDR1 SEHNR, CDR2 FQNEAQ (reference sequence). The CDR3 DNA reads TGTGTCAGCAGCGCCGATGACAGACTCCGGGGTGGCTACACCTTC. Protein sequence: CVSSADDRLRGGYTF.